These 31 T cell receptor beta chains came from one sample sequenced in a study of T cell repertoires in cytomegalovirus infection. TCRdb itself ran the reads through MiXCR, one entry per CDR3 protein. The sample yields fewer than 700,000 distinct CDR3 sequences, 20% to 30% seen once. The specimen sequenced was CD8+ T cells from PBMCs. These receptors originate from a human donor in good health (CMV status not recorded). Some clones in this sample may be carry-over from other donors' samples.

This clonotype occurred many times. V usage is TRBV6-2 or TRBV6-3 and J usage is TRBJ1-5; no reliable D call. Trimming stripped 5 bases from V and 0 bases from J, with 11 bases between. The CDR3 sequence is 15 residues long. The germline CDR1 and CDR2 sequences are MNHEY and SVGEGT. CDR3 sequence reads: CASSREAYSNQPQHF. The CDR3 DNA is TGTGCCAGCAGTCGGGAAGCTTATAGCAATCAGCCCCAGCATTTT.

The chain carries TRBV28 and TRBJ2-3, with D perhaps matching TRBD1 (6 bases). Germline V lookup: CDR1 MDHEN, CDR2 SYDVKM. This CDR3 has 14 amino acids. The V end lost 5 bases, the J end lost 2 bases, and 11 bases lay between the germline ends. CDR3 in amino acids: CASSRRTVTDTQYF. CDR3 coding DNA: TGTGCCAGCAGTCGCCGGACAGTCACAGATACGCAGTATTTT.

This clonotype was seen ten or more times. This rearrangement joins TRBV12-3 or TRBV12-4 to TRBJ1-1, with TRBD1 as a possible D gene (6 bases). V was clipped by 4 bases and J by 4 bases, with 13 bases between them. The CDR3 is made up of 14 amino acids. For the CDR3, the DNA is TGTGCCAGCAGTTCACAGGGTTTGACCACTGAAGCTTTCTTT. Translating it yields CASSSQGLTTEAFF.

This clonotype occurred a few times. This CDR3 is CASRQPSGTGTPGELFF. The CDR3 DNA reads TGTGCCAGCAGACAACCCTCCGGGACAGGGACCCCAGGGGAGCTGTTTTTT. The chain employs TRBV4-2 and TRBJ2-2; 9 nucleotides align to TRBD1. Germline-derived CDR1 and CDR2 are LGHNA and YNFKEQ. After removal of 6 bases from V and 8 bases from J, the junction contained 16 bases not matched to a gene. The CDR3 runs to 17 residues.

The rearrangement joins TRBV20-1 to TRBJ2-1; 13 bases fit TRBD2. Trimming took 1 base from V and 3 from J; bases not matched to a gene: 9. Germline V gene sequence: CDR1 DFQATT, CDR2 SNEGSKA (reference sequence). The CDR3 is 18 amino acids. CDR3 DNA: TGCAGTGCTAGAGTCAAGGGACTAGCGGGGCATCACTACAATGAGCAGTTCTTC. This codes for CSARVKGLAGHHYNEQFF.

This clonotype was observed many times. The chain couples TRBV20-1 to TRBJ1-5; TRBD1 matches at 7 bases. V trimming: 1 base; J trimming: 5 bases; junction bases outside the gene matches: 11. The V gene's germline CDR1 is DFQATT and CDR2 SNEGSKA (reference sequence). The CDR3 has 16 amino acids. CDR3 residues: CSARGKTGNKDQPQHF. CDR3 nucleotides: TGCAGTGCTAGAGGGAAGACAGGGAACAAGGATCAGCCCCAGCATTTT.

This clonotype was recorded at least ten times. The gene calls are TRBV7-6 and TRBJ2-6; D is unresolved. The V end was cut by 3 bases, the J end by 0 bases, with 24 bases between. Germline V gene data show CDR1 as SGHVS and CDR2 as FNYEAQ. This CDR3 spans 21 amino acids. CDR3 in DNA: TGTGCCAGCAGCTTTTTGGCCGCCACCCAAGCCCCCCCCTCTGGGGCCAACGTCCTGACTTTC. Protein: CASSFLAATQAPPSGANVLTF. Drawing the rest from reference TRBV7-6 and TRBJ2-6, the complete variable domain is GAGVSQSPRYKVTKRGQDVALRCDPISGHVSLYWYRQALGQGPEFLTYFNYEAQQDKSGLPNDRFSAERPEGSISTLTIQRTEQRDSAMYRCASSFLAATQAPPSGANVLTFGAGSRLTVL.

This clonotype appeared a single time. A read error is likely, as this CDR3 ends without the conserved phenylalanine or tryptophan. J is TRBJ2-3 and V is TRBV11-3; perhaps D is TRBD1 or TRBD2 (5 bases each). The CDR3 extends over 15 amino acids. Germline lookup yields CDR1 SGHNT and CDR2 YENEEA. The V end lost 4 bases, the J end lost 5 bases, and 16 bases lay between the germline ends. CDR3 residues: CASSSRDQGLDTQYS. The CDR3 DNA is TGTGCCAGCAGCTCCCGGGACCAAGGGTTAGATACGCAGTATTCT.

The gene calls are TRBV3-1 and TRBJ2-3; 13 bases line up with TRBD2. Germline lookup yields CDR1 LGHDT and CDR2 YNNKEL (reference sequence). CDR3 size: 17 residues. V shed 4 bases and J 0 bases; nucleotides not matched to a gene: 4. The CDR3 here is CASSPPGLAGSTDTQYF. The CDR3 bases are TGTGCCAGCAGCCCTCCGGGACTAGCGGGGAGCACAGATACGCAGTATTTT.

The V call is TRBV20-1, the J call TRBJ1-5; possibly TRBD1 for D (5 bases). The CDR3 contains 15 residues. Germline CDR1 DFQATT, CDR2 SNEGSKA (reference sequence). V shed 1 base and J shed 4 bases, with 14 bases lying between them. The CDR3 DNA reads TGCAGTGCTAGAGGCGGTAGGGGCATTAATCAGCCCCAGCATTTT. This translates into CSARGGRGINQPQHF.

This clonotype was seen ten or more times. The V call is TRBV7-6, the J call TRBJ1-2, with D maybe TRBD1 (5 bases). V was clipped by 4 bases and J by 2 bases, with 11 bases between them. Germline V CDR1 and CDR2: SGHVS, FNYEAQ. CDR3 length: 14 residues. Written as DNA, the CDR3 is TGTGCCAGCAGCTGGGGCAGCAGCAACTATGGCTACACCTTC. Amino acid sequence: CASSWGSSNYGYTF.

At least ten counts were recorded for this clonotype. The chain carries TRBV28 and TRBJ2-5, with unresolved D. Trimming stripped 2 bases from V and 0 bases from J, with 4 bases between. There are 13 residues in the CDR3. In germline, CDR1 is MDHEN, CDR2 SYDVKM. The CDR3 region is CASSLDNQETQYF. The CDR3 DNA reads as TGTGCCAGCAGTTTAGACAACCAAGAGACCCAGTACTTC.

The J gene is TRBJ1-5, the V gene TRBV27, with D hard to call. The CDR3 has 13 residues. V was cut by 6 bases and J by 7 bases, with 13 bases left in between. The germline CDR1 and CDR2 sequences are MNHEY and SMNVEV (reference sequence). The CDR3 DNA follows: TGTGCCAGCAGCTCCTTTTTAGGCCAGCCCCAGCATTTT. Amino acid sequence: CASSSFLGQPQHF.

The chain uses TRBV7-9 and TRBJ2-1; D perhaps matches TRBD2 (7 bases). Germline V gene data show CDR1 as SEHNR and CDR2 as FQNEAQ (reference sequence). The length of the CDR3 is 17 residues. CDR3 sequence reads: CTNSGLGEGTTYNEQFF. The CDR3 DNA sequence: TGTACCAACAGCGGTCTAGGGGAGGGGACAACCTACAATGAGCAGTTCTTC.

J is TRBJ1-6 and V is TRBV24-1; no firm D call. CDR1 and CDR2 (germline): KGHDR, SFDVKD. The V end was cut by 4 bases, the J end by 11 bases, with 11 bases between. This CDR3 comprises 13 residues. CDR3 coding DNA: TGTGCCACCAGTGACGGCGAGAATACACCCCTCCACTTT. It codes for CATSDGENTPLHF.

Ten or more counts support this clonotype. The V gene is TRBV28, the J gene TRBJ1-2, with TRBD1 matching 9 bases. V trimming: 4 bases; J trimming: 7 bases; junction bases outside the gene matches: 13. The CDR3 sequence is 16 residues long. The V gene's germline CDR1 is MDHEN and CDR2 SYDVKM. The CDR3 DNA reads TGTGCCAGCAGTTCAACATTTGGGACAGGGATCTCTGGCTACACCTTC. Amino acids: CASSSTFGTGISGYTF.

This clonotype appeared a single time. A much larger clone differs by one base, so this may be a read error. The CDR3 end shows no conserved phenylalanine or tryptophan, and so a read error is likely. The V and J genes are TRBV7-6 and TRBJ2-7; possibly TRBD2 for D (7 bases). The V end lost 5 bases, the J end lost 4 bases, and 12 bases lay between the germline ends. Germline CDR1 is SGHVS and CDR2 is FNYEAQ. This CDR3 region has 13 residues. Here the CDR3 reads CASSPGEGYEQYI. In DNA form, the CDR3 reads TGTGCCAGCAGCCCAGGGGAGGGATACGAGCAGTACATC.

The chain links TRBV9 to TRBJ2-1; TRBD2 matches at 7 bases. The J segment lost 6 bases and the V segment lost 4 bases, leaving 10 bases of the junction unmatched. CDR3 length: 15 amino acids. Per the germline V gene, CDR1 is SGDLS and CDR2 is YYNGEE. CDR3 in amino acids: CASSPWSGATNEQFF. The CDR3 nucleotides are TGTGCCAGCAGCCCCTGGAGCGGGGCCACCAATGAGCAGTTCTTC.

The V gene is TRBV7-2, the J gene TRBJ2-1; possibly TRBD1 for D (6 bases). The V gene's germline CDR1 is SGHTA and CDR2 FQGNSA. V lost 3 bases, J lost 2 bases, and 20 bases lay in between. The CDR3 is 18 residues long. The CDR3 reads CASSFVPHLGAPYNEQFF. The DNA for the CDR3 is TGTGCCAGCAGCTTCGTTCCTCATCTGGGGGCCCCCTACAATGAGCAGTTCTTC.

The V gene is TRBV7-9, the J gene TRBJ2-2; no clear D gene. This CDR3 has 14 amino acids. Germline lookup yields CDR1 SEHNR and CDR2 FQNEAQ (reference sequence). V dropped 0 bases and J dropped 11 bases, with 13 bases sitting between them. The CDR3 bases are TGTGCCAGCAGCTTAGCAGCATATAACGGAGAGCTGTTTTTT. This encodes CASSLAAYNGELFF.

In the case of this clonotype: The conserved phenylalanine or tryptophan normally closing the CDR3 is absent here, so this likely arose from a read error. The limits of the CDR3 on the DNA are not certain, so only TCRdb's listed CDR3 is given. The rearrangement joins TRBV20-1 to TRBJ2-1; the D call of TRBD2 is as the table states it, not checked on the DNA. The CDR3 is made up of 13 amino acids, end residues included. Germline V lookup: CDR1 DFQATT, CDR2 SNEGSKA (reference sequence). CDR3 protein: CSARDGTSGGRCL.

The chain recombines TRBV20-1 with TRBJ2-7; TRBD2 matches at 9 bases. The CDR3 consists of 15 residues. Germline V gene data show CDR1 as DFQATT and CDR2 as SNEGSKA (reference sequence). With V trimmed by 1 base and J by 3 bases, 7 bases remained unmatched. CDR3 sequence (DNA): TGCAGTGCTAGAGCCCGGGTTAGCGGGGGCTACGAGCAGTACTTC. Protein: CSARARVSGGYEQYF.

Only a few counts were recorded for this clonotype. The V gene is TRBV11-1, the J gene TRBJ2-7; the match to TRBD1 covers 7 bases. Germline V CDR1 and CDR2: SGHAT, FQDESV (reference sequence). V lost 1 base to trimming and J lost 3 bases; unmatched junction nucleotides: 6. The CDR3 spans 15 residues. CDR3 DNA: TGTGCCAGCAGCTTAGACCGGGACAGTCTCTACGAGCAGTACTTC. Translated, it gives CASSLDRDSLYEQYF.

This clonotype has more than one count but fewer than ten. The chain joins TRBV6-6 to TRBJ2-1; 7 nucleotides line up with TRBD1. The CDR3 has 15 amino acids. Germline trimming cut 6 bases from V and 6 bases from J; bases unmatched to any gene: 11. Germline V gene sequence: CDR1 MNHNY, CDR2 SVGAGI (reference sequence). The CDR3 DNA is TGTGCCAGCAGCCCTTACAGGGGACCCTCCAATGAGCAGTTCTTC. Translating gives CASSPYRGPSNEQFF.

The chain carries TRBV6-5 and TRBJ2-1, with a tentative D call TRBD2 (6 bases). V was pared by 0 bases and J by 9 bases, with 12 bases between. The CDR3 spans 14 residues. CDR1 and CDR2 (germline): MNHEY, SVGAGI. The CDR3 nucleotides read TGTGCCAGCAGTTACTCCGGGGGAGAAACTGAGCAGTTCTTC. Its translation is CASSYSGGETEQFF.

The chain links TRBV5-1 to TRBJ2-3; 7 positions match TRBD1. From germline, CDR1 is SGHRS and CDR2 YFSETQ. The CDR3 covers 17 residues. The J segment lost 0 bases and the V segment lost 3 bases, leaving 10 bases of the junction unmatched. The CDR3 spells CASSSTAGGFSTDTQYF. The CDR3 DNA is TGCGCCAGCAGCTCCACCGCAGGGGGTTTTAGCACAGATACGCAGTATTTT. Full variable domain (remainder filled in from reference TRBV5-1 and TRBJ2-3): KAGVTQTPRYLIKTRGQQVTLSCSPISGHRSVSWYQQTPGQGLQFLFEYFSETQRNKGNFPGRFSGRQFSNSRSEMNVSTLELGDSALYLCASSSTAGGFSTDTQYFGPGTRLTVL.

This chain connects TRBV29-1 to TRBJ2-5; 7 positions match TRBD1. The CDR3 sequence is 12 residues long. Germline-derived CDR1 and CDR2 are SQVTM and ANQGSEA. With V trimmed by 4 bases and J by 5 bases, 4 bases remained unmatched. CDR3 DNA: TGCAGCGTTGCAGACAGGGTGGAGACCCAGTACTTC. It is translated as CSVADRVETQYF.

In this sample, this clonotype turned up a few times. The rearrangement uses TRBV20-1 and TRBJ2-1; tentative D call: TRBD2 (5 bases). V shed 6 bases and J shed 6 bases, with 15 bases lying between them. This CDR3 is built from 13 residues. The germline gives CDR1 DFQATT, CDR2 SNEGSKA (reference sequence). DNA for the CDR3: TGCAGTGCGCGGGCCGTCGCCCCCAATGAGCAGTTCTTC. This encodes CSARAVAPNEQFF.

This clonotype was detected a few times. V and J are TRBV28 and TRBJ2-7; D call uncertain. Per the germline V gene, CDR1 is MDHEN and CDR2 is SYDVKM. The CDR3 covers 14 residues. Trimming cost V 6 bases and J 4 bases, with 16 bases left between them. CDR3 DNA: TGTGCCAGCAGCCCGACTGGGAAGAAATACGAGCAGTACGTC. It translates to CASSPTGKKYEQYV.

The V and J genes are TRBV27 and TRBJ2-1; tentative D call: TRBD2 (5 bases). Trimming pared 2 bases from V and 4 bases from J, leaving 12 bases between. The CDR3 runs 15 residues. Looked up from germline, CDR1 is MNHEY and CDR2 is SMNVEV (reference sequence). Here the CDR3 reads CASSLGLALYNEQFF. CDR3 nucleotides: TGTGCCAGCAGTTTAGGTCTAGCCCTATACAATGAGCAGTTCTTC.

This clonotype has just a few counts. V is TRBV25-1 and J is TRBJ1-2, with D possibly being TRBD1 (5 bases). Germline V gene lookup returns CDR1 MGHDK and CDR2 SYGVNS. The CDR3 sequence is 16 residues long. V dropped 0 bases and J dropped 3 bases, with 14 bases sitting between them. In DNA form, the CDR3 reads TGTGCCAGCAGTGAATATTTCGGGGCAGATTACTATGGCTACACCTTC. Translated: CASSEYFGADYYGYTF.